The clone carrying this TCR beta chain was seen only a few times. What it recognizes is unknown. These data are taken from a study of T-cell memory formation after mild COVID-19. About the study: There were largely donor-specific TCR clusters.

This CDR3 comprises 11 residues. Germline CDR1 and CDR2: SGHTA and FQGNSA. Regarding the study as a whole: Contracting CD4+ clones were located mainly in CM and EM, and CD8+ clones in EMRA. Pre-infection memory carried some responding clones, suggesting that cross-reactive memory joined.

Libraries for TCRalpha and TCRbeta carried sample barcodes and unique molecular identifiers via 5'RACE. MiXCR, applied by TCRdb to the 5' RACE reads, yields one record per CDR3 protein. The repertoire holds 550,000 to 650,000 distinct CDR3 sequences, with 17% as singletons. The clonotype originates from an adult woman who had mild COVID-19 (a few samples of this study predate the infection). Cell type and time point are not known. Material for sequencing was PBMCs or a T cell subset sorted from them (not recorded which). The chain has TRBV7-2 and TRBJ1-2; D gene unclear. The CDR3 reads CASEWFNGYTF. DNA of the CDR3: TGTGCGAGTGAGTGGTTTAATGGCTACACCTTC.